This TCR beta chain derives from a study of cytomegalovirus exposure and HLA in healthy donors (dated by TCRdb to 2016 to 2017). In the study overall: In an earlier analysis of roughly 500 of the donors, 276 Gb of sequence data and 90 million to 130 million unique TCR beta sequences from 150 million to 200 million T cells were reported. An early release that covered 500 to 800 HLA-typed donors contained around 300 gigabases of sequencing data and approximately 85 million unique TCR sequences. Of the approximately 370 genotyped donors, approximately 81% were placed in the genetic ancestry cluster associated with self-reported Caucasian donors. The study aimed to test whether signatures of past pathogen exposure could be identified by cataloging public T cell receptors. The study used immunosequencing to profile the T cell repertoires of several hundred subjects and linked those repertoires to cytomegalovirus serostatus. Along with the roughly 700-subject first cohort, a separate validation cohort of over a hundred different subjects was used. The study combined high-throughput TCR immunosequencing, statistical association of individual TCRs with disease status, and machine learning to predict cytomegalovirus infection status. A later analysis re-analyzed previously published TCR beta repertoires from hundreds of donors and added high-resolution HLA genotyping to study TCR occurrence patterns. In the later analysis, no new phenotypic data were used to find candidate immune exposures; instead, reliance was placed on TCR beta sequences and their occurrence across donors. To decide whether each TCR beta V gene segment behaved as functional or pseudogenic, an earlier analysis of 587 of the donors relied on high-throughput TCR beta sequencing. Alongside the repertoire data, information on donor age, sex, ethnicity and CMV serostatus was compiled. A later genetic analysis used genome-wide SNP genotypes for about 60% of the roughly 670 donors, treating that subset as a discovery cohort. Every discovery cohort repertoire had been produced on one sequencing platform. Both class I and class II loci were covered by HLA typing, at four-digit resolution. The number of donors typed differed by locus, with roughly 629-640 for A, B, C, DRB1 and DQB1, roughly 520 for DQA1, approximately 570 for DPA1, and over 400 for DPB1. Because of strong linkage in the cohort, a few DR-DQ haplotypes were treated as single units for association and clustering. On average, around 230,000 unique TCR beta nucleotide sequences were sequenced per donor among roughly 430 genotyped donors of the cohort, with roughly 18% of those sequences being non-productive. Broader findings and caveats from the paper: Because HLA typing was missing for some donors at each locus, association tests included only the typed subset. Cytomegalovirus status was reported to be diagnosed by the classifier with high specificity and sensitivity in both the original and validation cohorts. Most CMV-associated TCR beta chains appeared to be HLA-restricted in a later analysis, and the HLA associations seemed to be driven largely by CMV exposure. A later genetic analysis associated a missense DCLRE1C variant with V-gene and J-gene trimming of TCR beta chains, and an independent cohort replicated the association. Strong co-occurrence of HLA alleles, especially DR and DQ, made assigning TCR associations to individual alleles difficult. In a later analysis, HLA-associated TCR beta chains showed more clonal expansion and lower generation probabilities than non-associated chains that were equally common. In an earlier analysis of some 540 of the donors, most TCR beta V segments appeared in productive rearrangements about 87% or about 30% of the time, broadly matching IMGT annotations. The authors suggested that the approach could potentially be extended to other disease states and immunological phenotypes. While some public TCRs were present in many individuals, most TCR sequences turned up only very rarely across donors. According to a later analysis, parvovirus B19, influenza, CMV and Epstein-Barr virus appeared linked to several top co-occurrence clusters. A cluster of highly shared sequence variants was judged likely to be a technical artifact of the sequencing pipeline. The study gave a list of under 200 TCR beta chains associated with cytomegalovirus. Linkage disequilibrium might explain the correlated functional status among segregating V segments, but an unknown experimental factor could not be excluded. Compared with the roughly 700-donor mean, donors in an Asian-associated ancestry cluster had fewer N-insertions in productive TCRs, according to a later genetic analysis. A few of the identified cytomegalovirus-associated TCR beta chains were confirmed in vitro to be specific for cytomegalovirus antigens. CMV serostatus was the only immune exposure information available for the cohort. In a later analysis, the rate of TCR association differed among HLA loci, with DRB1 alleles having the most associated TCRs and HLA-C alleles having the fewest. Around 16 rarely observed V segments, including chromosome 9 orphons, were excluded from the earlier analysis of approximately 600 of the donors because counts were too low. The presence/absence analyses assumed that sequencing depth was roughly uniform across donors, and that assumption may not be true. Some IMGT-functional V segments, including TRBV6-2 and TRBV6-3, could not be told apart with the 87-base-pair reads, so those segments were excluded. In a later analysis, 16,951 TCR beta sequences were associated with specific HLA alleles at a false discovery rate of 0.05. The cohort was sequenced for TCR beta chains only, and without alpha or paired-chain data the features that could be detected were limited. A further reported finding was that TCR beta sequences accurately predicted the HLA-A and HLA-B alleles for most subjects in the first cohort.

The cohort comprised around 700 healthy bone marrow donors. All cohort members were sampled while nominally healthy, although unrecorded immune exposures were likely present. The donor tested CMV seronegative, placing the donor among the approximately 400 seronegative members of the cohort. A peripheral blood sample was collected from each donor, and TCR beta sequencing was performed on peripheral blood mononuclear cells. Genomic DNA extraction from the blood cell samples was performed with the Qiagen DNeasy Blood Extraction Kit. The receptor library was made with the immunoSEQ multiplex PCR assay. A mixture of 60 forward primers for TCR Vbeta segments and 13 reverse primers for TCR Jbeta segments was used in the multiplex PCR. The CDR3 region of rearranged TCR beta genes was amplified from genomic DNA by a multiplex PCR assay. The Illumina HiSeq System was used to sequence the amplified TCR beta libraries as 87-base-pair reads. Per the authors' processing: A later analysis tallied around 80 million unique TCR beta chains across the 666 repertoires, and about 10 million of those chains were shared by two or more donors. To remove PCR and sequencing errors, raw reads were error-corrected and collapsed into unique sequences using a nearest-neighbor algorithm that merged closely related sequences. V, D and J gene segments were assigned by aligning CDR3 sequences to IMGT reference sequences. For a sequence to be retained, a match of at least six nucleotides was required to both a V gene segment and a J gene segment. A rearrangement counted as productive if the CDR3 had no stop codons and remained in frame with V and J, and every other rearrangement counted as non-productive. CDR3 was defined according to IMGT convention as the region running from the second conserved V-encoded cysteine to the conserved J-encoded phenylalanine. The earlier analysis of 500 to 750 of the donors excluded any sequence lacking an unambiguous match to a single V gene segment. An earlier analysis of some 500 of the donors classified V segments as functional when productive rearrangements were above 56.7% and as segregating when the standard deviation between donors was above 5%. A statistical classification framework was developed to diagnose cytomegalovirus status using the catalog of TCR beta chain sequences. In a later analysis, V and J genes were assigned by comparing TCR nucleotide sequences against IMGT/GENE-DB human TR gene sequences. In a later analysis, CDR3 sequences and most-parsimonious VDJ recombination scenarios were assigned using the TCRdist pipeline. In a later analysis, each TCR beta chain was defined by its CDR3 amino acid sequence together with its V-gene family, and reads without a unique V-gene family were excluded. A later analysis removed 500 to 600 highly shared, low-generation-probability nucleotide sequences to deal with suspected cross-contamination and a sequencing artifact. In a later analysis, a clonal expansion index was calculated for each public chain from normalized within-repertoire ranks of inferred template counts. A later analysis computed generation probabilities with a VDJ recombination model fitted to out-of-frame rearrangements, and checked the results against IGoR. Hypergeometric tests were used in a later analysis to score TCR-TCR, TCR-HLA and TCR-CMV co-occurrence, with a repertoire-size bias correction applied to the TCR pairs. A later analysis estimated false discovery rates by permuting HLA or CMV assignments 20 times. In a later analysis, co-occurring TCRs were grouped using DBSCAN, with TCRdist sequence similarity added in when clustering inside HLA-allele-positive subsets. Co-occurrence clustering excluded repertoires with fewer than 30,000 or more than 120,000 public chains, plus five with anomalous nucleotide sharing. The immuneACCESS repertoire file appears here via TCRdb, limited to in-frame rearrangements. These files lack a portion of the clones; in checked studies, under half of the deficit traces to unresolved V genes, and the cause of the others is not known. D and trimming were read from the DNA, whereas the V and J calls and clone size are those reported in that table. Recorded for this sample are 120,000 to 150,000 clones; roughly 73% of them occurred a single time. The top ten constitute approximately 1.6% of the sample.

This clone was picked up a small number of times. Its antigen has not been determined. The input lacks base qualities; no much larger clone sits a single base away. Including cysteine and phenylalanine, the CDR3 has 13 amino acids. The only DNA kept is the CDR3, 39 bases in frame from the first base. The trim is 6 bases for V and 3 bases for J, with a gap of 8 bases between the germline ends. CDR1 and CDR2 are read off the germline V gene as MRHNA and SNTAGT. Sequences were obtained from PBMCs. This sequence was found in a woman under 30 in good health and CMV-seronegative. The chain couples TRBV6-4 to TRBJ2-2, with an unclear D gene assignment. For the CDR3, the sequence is CASSLEDTGELFF. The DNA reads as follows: TGTGCCAGCAGCCTTGAGGACACCGGGGAGCTGTTTTTT.